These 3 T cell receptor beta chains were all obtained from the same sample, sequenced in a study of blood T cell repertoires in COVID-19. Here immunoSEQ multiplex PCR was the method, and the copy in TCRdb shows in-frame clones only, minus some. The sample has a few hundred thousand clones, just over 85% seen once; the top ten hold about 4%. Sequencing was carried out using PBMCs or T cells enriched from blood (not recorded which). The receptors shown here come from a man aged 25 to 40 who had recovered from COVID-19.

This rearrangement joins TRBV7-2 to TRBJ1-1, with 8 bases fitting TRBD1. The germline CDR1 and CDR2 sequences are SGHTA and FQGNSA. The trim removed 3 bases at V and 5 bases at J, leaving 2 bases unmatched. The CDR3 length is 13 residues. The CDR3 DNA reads TGTGCCAGCAGCTTCAGGGGGCGTACTGAAGCTTTCTTT. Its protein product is CASSFRGRTEAFF.

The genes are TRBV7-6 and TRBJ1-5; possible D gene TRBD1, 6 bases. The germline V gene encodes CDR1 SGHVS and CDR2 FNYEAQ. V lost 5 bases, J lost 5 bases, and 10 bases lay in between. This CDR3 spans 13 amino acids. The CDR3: CASSLGTYQPQHF. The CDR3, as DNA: TGTGCCAGCAGCCTCGGGACATATCAGCCCCAGCATTTT.

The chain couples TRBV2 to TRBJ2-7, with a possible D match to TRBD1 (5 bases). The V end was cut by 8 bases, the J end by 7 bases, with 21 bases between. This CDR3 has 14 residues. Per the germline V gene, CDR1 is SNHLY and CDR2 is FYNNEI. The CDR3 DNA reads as TGTGCCAGCCCGAGCAGGGATCGCCTAGGGGAGCAGTACTTC. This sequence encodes CASPSRDRLGEQYF. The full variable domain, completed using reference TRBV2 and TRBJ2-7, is EPEVTQTPSHQVTQMGQEVILRCVPISNHLYFYWYRQILGQKVEFLVSFYNNEISEKSEIFDDQFSVERPDGSNFTLKIRSTKLEDSAMYFCASPSRDRLGEQYFGPGTRLTVT.